This T cell receptor beta chain comes out of a study of neurological immune-mediated disorders (dated by TCRdb to the late 2010s). About the study as a whole: The study compared peripheral blood TCR-beta repertoires of HTLV-I-associated myelopathy (HAM/TSP) patients, multiple sclerosis patients and healthy controls using UMI-based sequencing. The approximately 110 TCR-beta libraries included longitudinal samples, technical triplicates and paired sorted CD4+ and CD8+ T-cell subsets alongside PBMC samples. The cohort included about 66 subjects: around 15 with HAM/TSP, around 34 with multiple sclerosis, and 20 healthy controls. The paper as a whole reports these results and caveats: No identical CDR3 amino acid sequences were shared among expanded clones across subjects, suggesting private TCR-beta repertoires in all groups. TCR clonal expansion was highest in HAM/TSP patients and lowest in MS patients, with MS patients falling below even healthy controls.

Based on the germline V gene, the CDR1 and CDR2 sequences are SGHTA and FQGNSA. V and J lose 11 bases and 3 bases, and a span of 19 bases separates them. The CDR3 goes from the cysteine to the phenylalanine over 14 residues. Just the 42-base CDR3 DNA is kept, in frame starting at base 1. Blood bank volunteers in Maryland, USA served as the healthy controls. Libraries from unsorted PBMCs were made from 2 million PBMCs kept in RNAlater at -80 degrees C until RNA extraction. Peripheral blood underwent Ficoll-Hypaque density gradient centrifugation to isolate PBMCs, which were then cryopreserved in liquid nitrogen. cDNA was synthesized by template-switch 5'RACE using a primer carrying a 10-nucleotide random unique molecular identifier by which each TCR transcript was tagged. Over 180 million TCR-beta sequences, covering 15-18 subjects, were produced in each sequencing run. The RNeasy kit was used to extract total RNA. TCR-beta VDJ regions were amplified with primers for the TCR constant region and the 5'RACE anchor, using the KAPA Real-time Library Amplification kit. A first PCR added sample indexes and Illumina adaptors, after which a second PCR increased the library yield. After purification with Ampure beads, the TCR product of roughly 650 bp was size-selected on a 2% E-gel SizeSelection system. Before pooling, library quality was assessed on a Bioanalyzer, concentration was determined with Qubit, and library quantification was performed with the Kapa Library Quantification kit. An Illumina HiSeq 2500 sequenced the libraries paired-end 2 x 150 bp. To increase sequence diversity, 25-30% phiX was spiked into each library pool. Per the original workflow: Quality-filtered reads were processed with the UMI-based MiGEC pipeline, which removed over 75% of raw TCR sequences during error correction. VDJ genes were aligned to IMGT germline references, and clonotypes were defined by unique CDR3 amino acid sequence plus V-J genes. VDJtools evaluated clonal expansion, Shannon diversity and CDR3 relatedness (CalcPairwiseDistances, ClusterSamples); CLCbio workbench built phylogenetic trees. Expanded clones were defined as having at least 8 unique UMIs, based on coefficient-of-variation modelling across technical triplicates. The public reads were quality trimmed at Q25 with fastp and then assembled into clones with MiXCR by TCRdb, keeping productive beta chains. Rows matching on CDR3 protein sequence are summarized as one entry with the most common DNA and genes. These V and J calls originate from TCRdb's pipeline instead of the authors' own analysis. Recorded for this sample are 11,000 to 15,000 distinct CDR3 sequences; about 10% of them occurred a single time. Around 25% of the sample rests with the top ten.

This clonotype was recorded at least ten times. The antigen it binds to is not known. No base quality information exists; no much larger clone differs at one position. Sequenced sample: PBMCs. The V and J genes are TRBV7-2 and TRBJ1-2; the D gene remains uncertain. The source of this sequence is a woman aged 35 to 49 in good health. This receptor carries the CDR3 CALSSPGVDYGYTF. Here is the DNA: TGTGCCCTCTCCTCCCCGGGAGTGGACTATGGCTACACCTTC.